This paragraph covers one T cell receptor beta chain sequence. Its specificity is not known. A much larger clone sits a single nucleotide away, making a read error possible. These data originate in a study of T cells after yellow fever vaccination. Study-wide results and caveats: Peaking faster, on day 5 versus 15, the secondary response was nonetheless weaker.

MiXCR was run by TCRdb on the 5' RACE reads, yielding one entry per CDR3 protein. The profile shows 200,000 to 300,000 distinct CDR3 sequences, 6.5% to 7.5% of them singletons. V was pared by 4 bases and J by 2 bases, with 10 bases between. CDR1 and CDR2 from the germline V gene are SGHTA and FQGTGA. The CDR3 loop spans 14 amino acids. The sample was CD4+ T cells sorted from PBMCs, taken on the day of the yellow fever booster vaccination. V is TRBV7-3 and J is TRBJ2-3; D is ambiguous. The receptor was isolated from a man under 40 who received the YFV17D yellow fever vaccine. In nucleotides, the CDR3 is TGTGCCAGCAGCTCGGTACACAACACAGATACGCAGTATTTT. Encoded protein: CASSSVHNTDTQYF.